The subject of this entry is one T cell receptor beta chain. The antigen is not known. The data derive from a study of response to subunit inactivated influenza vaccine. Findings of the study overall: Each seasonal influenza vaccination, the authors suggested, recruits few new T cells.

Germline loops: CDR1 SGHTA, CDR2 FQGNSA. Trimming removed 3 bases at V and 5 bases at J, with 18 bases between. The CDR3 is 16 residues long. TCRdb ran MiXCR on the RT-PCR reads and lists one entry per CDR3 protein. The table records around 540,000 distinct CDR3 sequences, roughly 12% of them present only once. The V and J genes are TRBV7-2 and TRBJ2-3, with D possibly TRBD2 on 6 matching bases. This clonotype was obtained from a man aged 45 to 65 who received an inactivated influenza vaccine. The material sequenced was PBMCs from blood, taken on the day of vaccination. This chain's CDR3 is CASSFWSSWTKDTQYF. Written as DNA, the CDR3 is TGTGCCAGCAGCTTTTGGTCTAGCTGGACTAAAGATACGCAGTATTTT.